A single T cell receptor beta chain is shown here with its context. Its antigen remains unknown. Sample treatment: roughly 10-day PBMC culture with coronavirus spike peptide pools or control peptides (ViraFEST assay). ViraFEST expanded antigen-specific T cells with peptide pools, then sequenced TCRs. These data originate in a study of vaccination and CD4 T cells after COVID-19. Study at large: Samples after vaccination came a median 72 days past dose two, ranging 14 to 241. Whole-study findings and limits: Recorded median SARS-CoV-2-reactive clonotype numbers increased from approximately 21 to 40 without reaching significance.

An Oncomine TCR Beta short-read assay was used to sequence the DNA from cultured CD4+ T cells. From cultured CD4+ T cells, genomic DNA was extracted. TCRdb itself ran the PCR reads through MiXCR, one entry per CDR3 protein. This repertoire shows roughly 3,200 distinct CDR3 sequences, more than 70% found once; its top ten account for less than 40%. The sequenced sample was CD4+ T cells from blood, cultured in vitro. The sequence derives from a human donor who had recovered from COVID-19.

CDR3 protein: CASSRDMAEAFF. CDR3 DNA: TGTGCCAGCAGCCGTGACATGGCTGAAGCTTTCTTT. The chain links TRBV27 to TRBJ1-1; D remains unclear. The CDR3 length is 12 residues. V was pared by 6 bases and J by 6 bases, with 11 bases between. The V gene's germline CDR1 is MNHEY and CDR2 SMNVEV (reference sequence).